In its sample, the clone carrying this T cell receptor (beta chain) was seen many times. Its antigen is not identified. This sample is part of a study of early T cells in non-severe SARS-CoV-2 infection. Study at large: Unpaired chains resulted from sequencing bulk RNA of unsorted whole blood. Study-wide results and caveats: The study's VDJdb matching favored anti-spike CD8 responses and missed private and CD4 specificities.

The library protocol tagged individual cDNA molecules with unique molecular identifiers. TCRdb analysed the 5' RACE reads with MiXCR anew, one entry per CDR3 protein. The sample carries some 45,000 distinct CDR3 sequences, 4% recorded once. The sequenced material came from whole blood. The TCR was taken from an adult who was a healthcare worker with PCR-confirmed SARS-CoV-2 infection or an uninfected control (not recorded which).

The CDR3 spells CASRVAGGPAETQYF. The CDR3 DNA reads as TGCGCCAGCAGAGTTGCGGGAGGGCCGGCAGAGACCCAGTACTTC. The chain carries TRBV5-1 and TRBJ2-5; 9 bases fit TRBD2. This CDR3 region has 15 residues. Looked up from germline, CDR1 is SGHRS and CDR2 is YFSETQ. The ends lost 5 bases at V and 4 bases at J; junction bases unmatched: 9.